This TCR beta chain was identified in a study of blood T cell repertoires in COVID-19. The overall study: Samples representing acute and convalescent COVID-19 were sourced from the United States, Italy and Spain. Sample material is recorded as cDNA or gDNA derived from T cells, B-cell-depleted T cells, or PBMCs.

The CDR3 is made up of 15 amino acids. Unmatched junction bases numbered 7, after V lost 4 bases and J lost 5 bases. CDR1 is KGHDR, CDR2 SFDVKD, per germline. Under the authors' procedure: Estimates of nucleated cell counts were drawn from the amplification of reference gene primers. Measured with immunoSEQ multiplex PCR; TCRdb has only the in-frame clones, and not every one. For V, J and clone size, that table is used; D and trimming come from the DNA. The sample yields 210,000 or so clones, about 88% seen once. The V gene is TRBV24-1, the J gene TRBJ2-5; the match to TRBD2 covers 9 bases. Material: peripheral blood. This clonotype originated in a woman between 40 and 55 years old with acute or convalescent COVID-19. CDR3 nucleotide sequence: TGTGCCACCAGTGACCCCGGGACTAGCCGTGAGACCCAGTACTTC. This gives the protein CATSDPGTSRETQYF.